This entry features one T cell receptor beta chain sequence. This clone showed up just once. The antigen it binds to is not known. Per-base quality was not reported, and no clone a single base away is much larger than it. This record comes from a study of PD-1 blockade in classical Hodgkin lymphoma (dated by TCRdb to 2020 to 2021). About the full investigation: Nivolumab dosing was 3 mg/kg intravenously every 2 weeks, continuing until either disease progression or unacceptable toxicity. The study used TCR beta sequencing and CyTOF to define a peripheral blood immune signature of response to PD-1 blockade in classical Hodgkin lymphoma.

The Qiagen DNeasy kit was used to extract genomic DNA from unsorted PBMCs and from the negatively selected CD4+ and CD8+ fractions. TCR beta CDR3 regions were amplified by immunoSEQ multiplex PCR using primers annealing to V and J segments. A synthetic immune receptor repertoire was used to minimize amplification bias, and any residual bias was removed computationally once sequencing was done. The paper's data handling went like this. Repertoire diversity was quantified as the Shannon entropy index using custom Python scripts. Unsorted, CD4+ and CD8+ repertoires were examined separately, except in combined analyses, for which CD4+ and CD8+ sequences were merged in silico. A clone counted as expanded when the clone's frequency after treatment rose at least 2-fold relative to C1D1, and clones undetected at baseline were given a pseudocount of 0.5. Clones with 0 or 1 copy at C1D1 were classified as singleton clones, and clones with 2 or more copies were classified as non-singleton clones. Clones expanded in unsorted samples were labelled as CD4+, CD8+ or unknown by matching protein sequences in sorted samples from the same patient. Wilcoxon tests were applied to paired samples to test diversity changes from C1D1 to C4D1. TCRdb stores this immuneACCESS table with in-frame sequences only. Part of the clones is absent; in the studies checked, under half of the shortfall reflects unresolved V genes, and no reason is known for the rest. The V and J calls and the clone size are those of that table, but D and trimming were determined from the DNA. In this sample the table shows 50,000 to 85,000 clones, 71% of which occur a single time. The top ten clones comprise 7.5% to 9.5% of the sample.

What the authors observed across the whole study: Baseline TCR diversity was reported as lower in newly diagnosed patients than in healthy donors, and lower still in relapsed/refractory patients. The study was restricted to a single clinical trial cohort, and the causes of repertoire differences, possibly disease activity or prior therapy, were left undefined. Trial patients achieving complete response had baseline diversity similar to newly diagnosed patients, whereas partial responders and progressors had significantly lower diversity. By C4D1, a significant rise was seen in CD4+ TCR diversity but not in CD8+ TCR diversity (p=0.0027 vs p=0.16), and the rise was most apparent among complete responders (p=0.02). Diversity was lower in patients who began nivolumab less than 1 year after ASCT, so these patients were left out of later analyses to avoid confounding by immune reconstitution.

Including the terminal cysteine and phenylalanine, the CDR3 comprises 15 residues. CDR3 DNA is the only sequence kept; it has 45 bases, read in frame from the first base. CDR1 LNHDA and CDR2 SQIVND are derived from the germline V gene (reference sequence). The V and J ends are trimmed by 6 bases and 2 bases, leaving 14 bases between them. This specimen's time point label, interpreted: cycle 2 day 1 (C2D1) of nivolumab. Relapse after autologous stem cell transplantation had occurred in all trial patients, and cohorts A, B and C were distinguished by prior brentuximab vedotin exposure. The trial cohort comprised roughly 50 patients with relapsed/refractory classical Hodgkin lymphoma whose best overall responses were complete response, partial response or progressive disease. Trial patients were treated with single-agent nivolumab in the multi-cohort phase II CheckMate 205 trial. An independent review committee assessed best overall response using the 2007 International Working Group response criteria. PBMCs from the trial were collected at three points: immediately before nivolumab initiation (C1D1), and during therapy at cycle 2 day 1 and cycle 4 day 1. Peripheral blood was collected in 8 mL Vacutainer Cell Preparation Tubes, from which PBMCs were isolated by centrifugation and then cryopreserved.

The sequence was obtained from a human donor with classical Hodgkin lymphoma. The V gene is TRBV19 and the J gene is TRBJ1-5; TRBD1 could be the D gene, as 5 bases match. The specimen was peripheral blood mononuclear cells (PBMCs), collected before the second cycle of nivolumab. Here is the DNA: TGTGCCAGTAGGGCGGGGGGTCACGGCAATCAGCCCCAGCATTTT. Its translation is CASRAGGHGNQPQHF.